Detailed here is one T cell receptor (beta chain). No antigen is known for it. From germline, CDR1 is MGHRA and CDR2 YSYEKL. This CDR3 is built from 16 residues. With 4 bases clipped from V and 6 bases from J, the junction kept 9 bases outside the gene matches. These data originate in a study of cytomegalovirus exposure and HLA in healthy donors. Broader study findings: The tendency of first-cohort TCR clusters to co-occur in the 120 or so validation repertoires was identified by a subsequent analysis.

Among the 120 subjects of the validation cohort, separate from the 666-subject first cohort, were the donors. Profiling relied on immunoSEQ multiplex PCR, and the TCRdb table lists in-frame clones only, not all of them. The table includes 150,000 to 200,000 clones, roughly 77% detected once. The receptor comes from a woman aged 25 to 39 in good health and CMV-seronegative. Specimen: PBMCs. The chain joins TRBV4-1 to TRBJ1-4; 9 nucleotides line up with TRBD1. CDR3 sequence: CASSPQSGTGYEKLFF. CDR3 nucleotides: TGCGCCAGCAGCCCGCAATCCGGGACAGGGTATGAAAAACTGTTTTTT.